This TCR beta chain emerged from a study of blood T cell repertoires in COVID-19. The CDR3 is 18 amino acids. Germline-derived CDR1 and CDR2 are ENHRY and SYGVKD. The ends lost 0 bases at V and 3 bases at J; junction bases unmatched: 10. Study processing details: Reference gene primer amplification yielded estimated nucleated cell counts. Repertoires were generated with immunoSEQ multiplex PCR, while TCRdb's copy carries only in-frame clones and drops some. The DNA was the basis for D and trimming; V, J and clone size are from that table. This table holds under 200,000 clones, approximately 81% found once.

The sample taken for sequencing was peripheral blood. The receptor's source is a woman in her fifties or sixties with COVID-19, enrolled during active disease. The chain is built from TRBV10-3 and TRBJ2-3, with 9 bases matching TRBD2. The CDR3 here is CAISESGTSGRFTDTQYF. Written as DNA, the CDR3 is TGTGCCATCAGTGAGTCTGGGACAAGCGGGAGGTTTACAGATACGCAGTATTTT.